Listed below are T cell receptor beta chains from one sample, sequenced in a study of blood T cell repertoires in COVID-19. The data were produced by immunoSEQ multiplex PCR, yet TCRdb's version contains in-frame clones alone and is incomplete. The repertoire holds 200,000 to 300,000 clones, with approximately 88% as singletons. The sample comprised PBMCs or T cells enriched from blood (not recorded which). Source of these receptors: a woman aged 40 to 55 with acute COVID-19. Each CDR3 is given without its conserved first and last residue. The D gene is left open where the match is weak.

v_call d_call cdr3_aa
TRBV29-1 NA SVLGKPSSPDTQY
TRBV2 TRBD1 ASLDRDLYNEQF
TRBV28 NA ASTYQGGAGANVLT
TRBV5-1 NA ASSYQGMGEAF
TRBV19 NA ASSIFRNTEAF
TRBV9 TRBD2 ASSNSGSTADTQY
TRBV25-1 NA ASSGHGLQY
TRBV5-1 TRBD2 ASSKGLAATDTQY
TRBV10-3 NA AISDYGQDHGYT
TRBV7-2 NA ASSLALAAETQY
TRBV2 TRBD2 ASSPQLAGVEETQY
TRBV12-3/TRBV12-4 TRBD1 ASSFGTGPYT
TRBV2 TRBD1 ASSELIGTGIEQY
TRBV28 NA ASSPNRVEAF
TRBV19 TRBD1 ATRQGSNQPQH
TRBV12-3/TRBV12-4 NA ASSRTGELF
TRBV28 TRBD1 ASSLGTGNQPQH
TRBV5-6 TRBD1 ASSSPRQGSTDTQY
TRBV7-2 NA ASSLGMGGIQETQY
TRBV4-2 TRBD2 ASSQGTSGSYIQY
TRBV5-4 NA ASSPYGLGETQY
TRBV11-3 TRBD1 ASRKTGGVKKF